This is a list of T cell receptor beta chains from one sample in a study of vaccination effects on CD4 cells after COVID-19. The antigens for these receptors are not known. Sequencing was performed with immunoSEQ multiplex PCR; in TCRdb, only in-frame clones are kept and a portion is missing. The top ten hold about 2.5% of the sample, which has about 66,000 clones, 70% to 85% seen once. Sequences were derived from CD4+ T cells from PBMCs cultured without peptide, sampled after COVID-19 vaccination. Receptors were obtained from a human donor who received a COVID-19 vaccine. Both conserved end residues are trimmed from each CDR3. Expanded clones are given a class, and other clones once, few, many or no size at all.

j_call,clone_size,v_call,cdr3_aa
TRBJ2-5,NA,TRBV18,ASSPPLAQETQY
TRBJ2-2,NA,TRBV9,ASSARDGSNTGELF
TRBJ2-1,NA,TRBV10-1,ASSPGTGAINEQF
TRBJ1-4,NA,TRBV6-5,ASREGEVKEKLF
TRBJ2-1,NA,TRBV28,ASSSLWDRAPNEQF
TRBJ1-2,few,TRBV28,ASSSGAGPYGYT
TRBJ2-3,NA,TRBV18,ASSPLISGGEADTQY
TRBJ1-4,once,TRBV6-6,ASSYSISSSNEKLF
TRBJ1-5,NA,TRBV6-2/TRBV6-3,ASSTLRDRGLNQPQH
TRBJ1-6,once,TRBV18,ASSPQGPAYNSPLH
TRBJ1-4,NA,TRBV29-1,SANRGVGEKLF
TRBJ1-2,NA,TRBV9,ASSATGTAEYNYGYT
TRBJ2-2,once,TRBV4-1,ASSQDRDIFRELF
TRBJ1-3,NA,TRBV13,ASSLWSSANSGNTIY
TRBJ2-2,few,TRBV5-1,ASSLGRQGAFTGELF
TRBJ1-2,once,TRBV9,ASSPGQGYYGYT
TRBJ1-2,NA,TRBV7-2,ASSLVRVAGSNYGYT
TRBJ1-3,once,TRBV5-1,ASSLDWGFGNTIY
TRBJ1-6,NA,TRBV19,ASSRQQGDNSPLH
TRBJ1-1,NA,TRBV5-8,ASGPKTGRGTEAF
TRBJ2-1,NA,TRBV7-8,ASSLEGGGVSYNEQF
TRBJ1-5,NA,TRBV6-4,ASSDCPGDSNQPQH
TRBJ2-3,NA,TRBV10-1,ASSEWFGDRSRADTQY
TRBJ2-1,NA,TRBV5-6,ASSYRGQGRYNEQF
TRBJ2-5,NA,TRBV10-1,ASSELDSGETQY
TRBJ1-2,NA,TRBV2,ASSGTGGADYT
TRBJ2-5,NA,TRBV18,ASSHQYRGEETQY
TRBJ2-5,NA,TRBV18,ASSPRSSQETQY
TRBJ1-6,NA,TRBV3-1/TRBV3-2,ASSRGFRDSPH
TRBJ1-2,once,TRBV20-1,SVQGTGYT
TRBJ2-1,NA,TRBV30,AWSVGSPVDEQF
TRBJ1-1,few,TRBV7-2,ASSPGQAWTEAF
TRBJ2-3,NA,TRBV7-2,ASSLATITDTQY
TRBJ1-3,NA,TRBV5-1,ASSPDAGNTIY
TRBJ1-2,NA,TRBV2,ASRGTGGDGYT
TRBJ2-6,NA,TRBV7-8,ASSDTVTPRQAGANVLT